This T cell receptor beta chain was sequenced for a study of radiotherapy plus CTLA-4 blockade in lung cancer. Background on the study: Objective responses were observed in around a sixth of patients, and disease control was achieved by 31%. Study-wide findings and caveats: Among blood TCR repertoires after radiotherapy plus ipilimumab, tumor-derived clones expanded.

Sequenced by immunoSEQ multiplex PCR; TCRdb stores in-frame clones only, minus some. The repertoire holds tens of thousands of clones, with 60% to 80% as singletons. Germline V gene data show CDR1 as SGHAT and CDR2 as FQNNGV. Unmatched junction bases numbered 5, after V lost 3 bases and J lost 7 bases. The CDR3 runs to 14 residues. As for this clone: Its antigen remains unidentified.

V and J are TRBV11-2 and TRBJ2-1; 8 bases map to TRBD1. This clonotype was obtained from a human donor with non-small cell lung cancer that progressed on radiotherapy plus ipilimumab. Sequencing used peripheral blood, obtained from a patient treated with radiotherapy plus ipilimumab. CDR3 region: CASSFGQGGNEQFF. As DNA, the CDR3 is TGTGCCAGCAGCTTCGGACAGGGTGGGAATGAGCAGTTCTTC.